This T cell receptor (beta chain) was recovered during a study of T cell repertoires and HLA-DP antigens. Clones were read by immunoSEQ multiplex PCR, and TCRdb kept only the in-frame ones, dropping some. This table has 85,000 to 90,000 clones, roughly 86% appearing once. Germline CDR1 GTSNPN, CDR2 SVGIG (reference sequence). The CDR3 contains 16 residues. The germline V and J ends were trimmed by 1 base and 9 bases, with 19 bases remaining between them. Of note for this clone: What it binds is unknown.

Untouched CD4+ T cells were isolated by negative selection, averaging roughly 98% purity. The rearrangement joins TRBV30 to TRBJ1-6, with D uncertain. This sequence originates from a man between 50 and 59 years old in good health and CMV-seronegative. The material sequenced was CD4+ T cells from PBMCs. The CDR3 bases are TGTGCCTGGAGTGGATCACTTAGACCCGGCGGTTCACCCCTCCACTTT. Translating it yields CAWSGSLRPGGSPLHF. The entire variable domain, with the rest obtained from reference TRBV30 and TRBJ1-6, is as follows: SQTIHQWPATLVQPVGSPLSLECTVEGTSNPNLYWYRQAAGRGLQLLFYSVGIGQISSEVPQNLSASRPQDRQFILSSKKLLLSDSGFYLCAWSGSLRPGGSPLHFGNGTRLTVT.